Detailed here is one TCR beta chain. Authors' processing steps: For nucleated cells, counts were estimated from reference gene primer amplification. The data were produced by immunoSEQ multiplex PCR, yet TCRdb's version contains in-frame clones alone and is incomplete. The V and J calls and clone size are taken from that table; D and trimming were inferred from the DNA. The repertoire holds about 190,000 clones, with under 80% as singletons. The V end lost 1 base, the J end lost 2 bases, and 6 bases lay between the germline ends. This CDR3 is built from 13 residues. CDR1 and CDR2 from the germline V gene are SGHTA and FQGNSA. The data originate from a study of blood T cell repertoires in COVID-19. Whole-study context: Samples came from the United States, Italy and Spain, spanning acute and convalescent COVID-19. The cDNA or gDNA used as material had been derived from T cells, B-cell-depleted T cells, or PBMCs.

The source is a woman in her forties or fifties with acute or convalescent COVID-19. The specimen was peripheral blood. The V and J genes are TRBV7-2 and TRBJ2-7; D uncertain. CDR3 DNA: TGTGCCAGCAGCTTAGAAGCTACCTACGAGCAGTACTTC. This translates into CASSLEATYEQYF.